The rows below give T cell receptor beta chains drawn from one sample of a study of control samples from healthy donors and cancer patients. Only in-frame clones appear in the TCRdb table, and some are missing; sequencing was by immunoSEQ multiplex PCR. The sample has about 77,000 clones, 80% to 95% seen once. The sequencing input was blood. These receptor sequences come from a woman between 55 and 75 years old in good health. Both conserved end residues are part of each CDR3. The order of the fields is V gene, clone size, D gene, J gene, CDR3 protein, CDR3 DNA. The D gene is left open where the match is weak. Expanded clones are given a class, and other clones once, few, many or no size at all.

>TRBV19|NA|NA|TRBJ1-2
CASSLQPGSFNYGYTF
TGTGCCAGTAGTCTTCAGCCGGGATCTTTTAACTATGGCTACACCTTC
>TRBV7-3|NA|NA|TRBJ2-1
CASSLGTPSYNEQFF
TGTGCCAGCAGCCTCGGGACTCCCTCCTACAATGAGCAGTTCTTC
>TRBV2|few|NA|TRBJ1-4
CASRVGSTNEKLFF
TGTGCCAGTCGAGTGGGGTCGACTAATGAAAAACTGTTTTTT
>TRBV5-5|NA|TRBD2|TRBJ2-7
CASSLVGTSNEQYF
TGTGCCAGCAGCTTGGTAGGGACTAGCAACGAGCAGTACTTC
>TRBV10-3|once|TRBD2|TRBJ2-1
CAISDRTSGTYNEQFF
TGTGCCATCAGTGACCGGACTAGCGGGACCTACAATGAGCAGTTCTTC
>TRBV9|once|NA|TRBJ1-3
CASSSRTAGNTIYF
TGTGCCAGCAGCTCCCGGACAGCAGGAAACACCATATATTTT
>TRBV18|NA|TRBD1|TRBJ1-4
CASSPDRVATNEKLFF
TGTGCCAGCTCACCAGACAGGGTTGCAACTAATGAAAAACTGTTTTTT
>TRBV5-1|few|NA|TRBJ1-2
CASSFTVTQYNYGYTF
TGCGCCAGCAGCTTTACGGTCACGCAATACAACTATGGCTACACCTTC
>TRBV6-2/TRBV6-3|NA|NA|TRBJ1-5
CASSYSKEQPQHF
TGTGCCAGCAGTTACTCGAAGGAACAGCCCCAGCATTTT
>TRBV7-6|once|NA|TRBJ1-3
CASSDIPTASGNTIYF
TGTGCCAGCAGCGACATCCCTACAGCCTCTGGAAACACCATATATTTT
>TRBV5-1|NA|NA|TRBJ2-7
CASSLDRTASYEQYF
TGCGCCAGCAGCTTGGACCGGACCGCCTCCTACGAGCAGTACTTC
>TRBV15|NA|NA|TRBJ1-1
CATRMLPIATEAFF
TGTGCCACCAGGATGCTACCTATAGCCACTGAAGCTTTCTTT
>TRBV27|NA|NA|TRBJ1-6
CASSLDAEAPLHF
TGTGCCAGCAGTTTAGACGCGGAAGCACCCCTCCACTTT
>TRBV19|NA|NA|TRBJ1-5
CASSFVRQPQHF
TGTGCCAGTAGTTTCGTCAGGCAGCCCCAGCATTTT
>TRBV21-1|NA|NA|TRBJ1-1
CASSKVQECYTEAFF
TGTGCCAGCAGCAAAGTCCAAGAGTGTTATACTGAAGCTTTCTTT
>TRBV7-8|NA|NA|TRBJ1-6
CASSLGGNSPLHF
TGTGCCAGCAGCCTGGGGGGGAATTCACCCCTCCACTTT
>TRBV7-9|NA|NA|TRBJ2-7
CASSPLGGGGVEQYF
TGTGCCAGCAGTCCACTTGGAGGGGGAGGTGTCGAGCAGTACTTC
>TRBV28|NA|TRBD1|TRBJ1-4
CASSSLTGGNEKLFF
TGTGCCAGCAGTTCACTCACAGGGGGAAATGAAAAACTGTTTTTT
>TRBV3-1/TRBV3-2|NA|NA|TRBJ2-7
CASTQTGLATYEQYF
TGTGCCAGCACCCAAACCGGACTGGCAACCTACGAGCAGTACTTC
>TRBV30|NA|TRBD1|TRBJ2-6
CAWSVAGGQAGANVLTF
TGTGCCTGGAGTGTAGCAGGGGGCCAAGCTGGGGCCAACGTCCTGACTTTC
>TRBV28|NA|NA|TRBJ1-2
CASSLSGGRGYTF
TGTGCCAGCAGTTTATCGGGGGGTCGTGGCTACACCTTC
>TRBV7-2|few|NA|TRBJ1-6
CASSLESVSPLHF
TGTGCCAGCAGCTTAGAATCCGTTTCACCCCTCCACTTT
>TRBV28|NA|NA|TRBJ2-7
CASSPSSGQASEQYF
TGTGCCAGCAGTCCCTCTAGCGGACAGGCCAGCGAGCAGTACTTC
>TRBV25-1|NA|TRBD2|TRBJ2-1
CASSEGTSGKDEQFF
TGTGCCAGCAGTGAAGGGACTAGCGGAAAGGATGAGCAGTTCTTC
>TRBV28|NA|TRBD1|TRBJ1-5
CASSSRRGSNQPQHF
TGTGCCAGCAGTTCCCGCAGGGGGAGCAATCAGCCCCAGCATTTT
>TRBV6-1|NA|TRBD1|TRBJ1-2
CASSERRDSYGYTF
TGTGCCAGCAGTGAAAGACGGGACAGCTATGGCTACACCTTC
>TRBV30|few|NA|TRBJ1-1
CAWRAQSLTEAFF
TGTGCCTGGAGAGCGCAGTCCCTCACTGAAGCTTTCTTT
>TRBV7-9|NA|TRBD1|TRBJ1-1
CASSFMTGGTEAFF
TGTGCCAGCAGTTTTATGACAGGGGGGACTGAAGCTTTCTTT
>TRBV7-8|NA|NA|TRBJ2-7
CASSTDSNYEQYF
TGTGCCAGCAGCACGGACTCAAACTACGAGCAGTACTTC
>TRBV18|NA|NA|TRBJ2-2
CASSPQGTGELFF
TGTGCCAGCTCACCACAGGGGACCGGGGAGCTGTTTTTT
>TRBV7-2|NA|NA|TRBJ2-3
CASSQTLADTQYF
TGTGCCAGCAGCCAGACCCTAGCGGATACGCAGTATTTT
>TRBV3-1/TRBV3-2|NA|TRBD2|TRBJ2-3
CASSRPGGSATDTQYF
TGTGCCAGCAGCCGCCCGGGCGGGAGTGCCACAGATACGCAGTATTTT
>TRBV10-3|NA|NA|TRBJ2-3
CAISEAKAGWTQYF
TGTGCCATCAGTGAGGCGAAAGCAGGGTGGACGCAGTATTTT
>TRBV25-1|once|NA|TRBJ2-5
CASSPPEGVWETQYF
TGTGCCAGCAGTCCCCCTGAGGGGGTCTGGGAGACCCAGTACTTC
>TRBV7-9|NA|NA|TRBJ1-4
CAAGPGLGTNEKLFF
TGTGCCGCCGGCCCGGGCCTCGGAACTAATGAAAAACTGTTTTTT
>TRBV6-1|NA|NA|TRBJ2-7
CASSEFYEQYF
TGTGCCAGCAGTGAATTTTACGAGCAGTACTTC
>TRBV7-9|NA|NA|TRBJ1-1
CASSLVGWGNTEAFF
TGTGCCAGCAGCTTAGTCGGATGGGGCAACACTGAAGCTTTCTTT
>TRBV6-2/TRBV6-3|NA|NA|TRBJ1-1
CASSYRQNTEAFF
TGTGCCAGCAGTTACAGACAGAACACTGAAGCTTTCTTT